This TCR beta chain was identified in a study of T cells after yellow fever vaccination. Study results and caveats: One caveat is that FACS-sorted repertoires could contain abundant clonotypes contaminating from the bulk population.

This clonotype was counted many times. Its antigen is as yet unknown. Germline-derived CDR1 and CDR2 are SGHAT and FQNNGV. V lost 1 base to trimming and J lost 6 bases, with 11 bases between them. CDR3 length: 14 amino acids. Production of TCR cDNA was by 5'RACE template switching, which also added a universal primer site and UMIs. Each CDR3 protein is one row after TCRdb ran MiXCR on the 5' RACE reads. The sample lists a few hundred thousand distinct CDR3 sequences, almost 4% seen once, with more than 20% in the top ten. The TCR comes from a man between 18 and 35 years old who received the YFV17D yellow fever vaccine. J is TRBJ2-3 and V is TRBV11-2; D perhaps matches TRBD2 (5 bases). The source was PBMCs, collected 5 days after the yellow fever booster vaccination. As DNA, the CDR3 is TGTGCCAGCAGCTTAGCAGAGCGGTCCGATACGCAGTATTTT. It codes for CASSLAERSDTQYF.